The clone carrying this TCR beta chain was seen only a few times. Its matching antigen is unknown. The source of the sample is a study of T cells after yellow fever vaccination. Study as a whole: The authors prepared low-cell-number fractions using SMART-Seq v4 Ultra Low Input.

TCRdb re-called the 5' RACE reads with MiXCR, one entry per CDR3 protein. The sample records 300,000 or so distinct CDR3 sequences, approximately 3.9% being singletons. Germline values: CDR1 SGHTA, CDR2 FQGNSA. Trimming cost V 6 bases and J 3 bases, with 25 bases left between them. The CDR3 has 18 amino acids. Study-level results: Abundant clonotypes from the bulk population could have been carried over as contaminants into FACS-sorted repertoires. A faster peak, day 5 versus 15, was reached by the weaker secondary response. Overall, a small share of clonotypes was seen in both CD4 and CD8 compartments.

V gene TRBV7-2 combines with J gene TRBJ2-3; D unresolved. This sequence originates from a man between 18 and 29 years old who received the YFV17D yellow fever vaccine. The sequenced sample was PBMCs, obtained 5 days after the yellow fever booster vaccination. The CDR3 here is CASSSAPPQFGRTDTQYF. Here the CDR3 DNA reads TGTGCCAGCAGTTCCGCTCCTCCTCAGTTCGGGCGTACAGATACGCAGTATTTT.